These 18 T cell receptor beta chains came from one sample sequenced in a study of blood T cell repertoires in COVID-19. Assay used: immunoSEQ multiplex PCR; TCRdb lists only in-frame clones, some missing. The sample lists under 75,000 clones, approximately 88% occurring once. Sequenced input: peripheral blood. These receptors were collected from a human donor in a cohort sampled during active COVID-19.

The DNA of the CDR3 is TGTGCCAGCAGGGAACAGGGGAACCAGCCCCAGCATTTT. Its translation is CASREQGNQPQHF. This rearrangement joins TRBV2 to TRBJ1-5, with 7 bases that match TRBD1. CDR3 length: 13 amino acids. V was clipped by 6 bases and J by 7 bases; unmatched bases: 6. The germline V gene has CDR1 SNHLY and CDR2 FYNNEI.

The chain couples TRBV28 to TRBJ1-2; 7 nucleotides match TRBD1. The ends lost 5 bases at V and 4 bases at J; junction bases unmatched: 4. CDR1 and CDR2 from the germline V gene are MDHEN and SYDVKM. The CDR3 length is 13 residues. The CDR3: CASSRDSTYGYTF. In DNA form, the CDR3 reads TGTGCCAGCAGTCGGGACAGTACCTATGGCTACACCTTC.

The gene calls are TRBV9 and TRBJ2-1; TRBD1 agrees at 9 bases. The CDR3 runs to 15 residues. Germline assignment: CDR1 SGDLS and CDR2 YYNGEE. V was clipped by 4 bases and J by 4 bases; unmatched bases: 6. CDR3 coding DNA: TGTGCCAGCAGCCCAACAGGGGGCCTTTACAATGAGCAGTTCTTC. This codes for CASSPTGGLYNEQFF.

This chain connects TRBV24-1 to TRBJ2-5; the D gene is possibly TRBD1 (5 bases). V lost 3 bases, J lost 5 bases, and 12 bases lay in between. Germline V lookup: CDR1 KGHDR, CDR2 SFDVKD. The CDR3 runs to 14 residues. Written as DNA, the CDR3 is TGTGCCACCAGTGATCCCCAGGGTTTGGAGACCCAGTACTTC. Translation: CATSDPQGLETQYF.

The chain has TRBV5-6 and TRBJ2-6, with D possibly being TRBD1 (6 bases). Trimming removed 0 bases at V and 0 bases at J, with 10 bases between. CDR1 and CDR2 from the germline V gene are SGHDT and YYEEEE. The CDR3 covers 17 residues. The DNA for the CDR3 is TGTGCCAGCAGCTTGGGGGGGCTCAACTCTGGGGCCAACGTCCTGACTTTC. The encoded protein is CASSLGGLNSGANVLTF.

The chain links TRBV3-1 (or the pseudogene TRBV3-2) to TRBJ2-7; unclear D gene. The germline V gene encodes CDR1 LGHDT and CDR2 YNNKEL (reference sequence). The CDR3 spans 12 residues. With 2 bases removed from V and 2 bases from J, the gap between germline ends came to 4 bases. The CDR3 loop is CASSQLAYEQYF. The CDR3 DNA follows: TGTGCCAGCAGCCAATTAGCCTACGAGCAGTACTTC.

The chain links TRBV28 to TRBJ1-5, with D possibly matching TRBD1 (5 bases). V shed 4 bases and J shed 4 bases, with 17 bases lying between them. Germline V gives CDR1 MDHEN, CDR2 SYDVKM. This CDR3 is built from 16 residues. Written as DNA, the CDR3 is TGTGCCAGCAGTTCCTCGTGGGGGGATAGAAATCAGCCCCAGCATTTT. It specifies CASSSSWGDRNQPQHF.

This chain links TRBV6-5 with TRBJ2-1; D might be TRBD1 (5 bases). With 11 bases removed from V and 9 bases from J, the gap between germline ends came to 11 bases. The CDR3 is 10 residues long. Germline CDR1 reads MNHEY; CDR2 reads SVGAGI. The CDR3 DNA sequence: TGTGCCGTCAGGGTTGGTGAGCAGTTCTTC. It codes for CAVRVGEQFF.

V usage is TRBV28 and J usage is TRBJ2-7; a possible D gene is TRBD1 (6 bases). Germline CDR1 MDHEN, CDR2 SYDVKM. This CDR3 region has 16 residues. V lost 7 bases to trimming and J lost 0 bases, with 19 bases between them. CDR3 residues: CASNQWGLHPSYEQYF. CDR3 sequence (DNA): TGTGCCAGCAACCAATGGGGGCTACATCCCTCCTACGAGCAGTACTTC.

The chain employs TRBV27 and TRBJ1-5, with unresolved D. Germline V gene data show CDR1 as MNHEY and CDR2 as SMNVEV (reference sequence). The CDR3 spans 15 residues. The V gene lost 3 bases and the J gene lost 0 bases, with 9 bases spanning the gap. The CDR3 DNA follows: TGTGCCAGCAGTTTGTGGCAGTATAGCAATCAGCCCCAGCATTTT. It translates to CASSLWQYSNQPQHF.

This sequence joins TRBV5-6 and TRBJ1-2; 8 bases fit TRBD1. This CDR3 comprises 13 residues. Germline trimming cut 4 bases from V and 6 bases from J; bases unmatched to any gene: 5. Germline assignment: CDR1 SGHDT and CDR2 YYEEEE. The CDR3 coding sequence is TGTGCCAGCAGCCCGACAGGGGTGCATGGCTACACCTTC. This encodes CASSPTGVHGYTF. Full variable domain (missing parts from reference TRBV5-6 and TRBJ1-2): DAGVTQSPTHLIKTRGQQVTLRCSPKSGHDTVSWYQQALGQGPQFIFQYYEEEERQRGNFPDRFSGHQFPNYSSELNVNALLLGDSALYLCASSPTGVHGYTFGSGTRLTVV.

The CDR3 DNA sequence: TGTGCCAGCGCAATTGAGGGCCACACTGAAGCTTTCTTT. It translates to CASAIEGHTEAFF. The rearrangement links TRBV6-4 to TRBJ1-1, with D uncertain. The CDR3 spans 13 residues. V lost 8 bases to trimming and J lost 3 bases, with 13 bases between them. The germline gives CDR1 MRHNA, CDR2 SNTAGT.

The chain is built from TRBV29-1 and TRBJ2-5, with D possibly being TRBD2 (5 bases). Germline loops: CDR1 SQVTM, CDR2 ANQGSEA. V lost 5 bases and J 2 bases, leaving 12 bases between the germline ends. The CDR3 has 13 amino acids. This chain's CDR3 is CSVTWRVQETQYF. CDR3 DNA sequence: TGCAGCGTTACCTGGCGGGTGCAAGAGACCCAGTACTTC.

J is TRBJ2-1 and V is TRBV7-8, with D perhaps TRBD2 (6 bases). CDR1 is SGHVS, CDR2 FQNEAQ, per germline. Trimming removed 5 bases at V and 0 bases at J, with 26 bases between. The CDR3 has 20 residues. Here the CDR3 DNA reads TGTGCCAGCAGCCATACCGGGACTTCTTGGGGATCAGGCTCCTACAATGAGCAGTTCTTC. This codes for CASSHTGTSWGSGSYNEQFF.

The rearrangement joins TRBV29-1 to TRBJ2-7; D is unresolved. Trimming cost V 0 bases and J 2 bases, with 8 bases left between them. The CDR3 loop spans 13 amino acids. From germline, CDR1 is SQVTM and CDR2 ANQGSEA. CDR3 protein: CSVEEDLTYEQYF. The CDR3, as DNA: TGCAGCGTTGAAGAAGACTTAACCTACGAGCAGTACTTC.

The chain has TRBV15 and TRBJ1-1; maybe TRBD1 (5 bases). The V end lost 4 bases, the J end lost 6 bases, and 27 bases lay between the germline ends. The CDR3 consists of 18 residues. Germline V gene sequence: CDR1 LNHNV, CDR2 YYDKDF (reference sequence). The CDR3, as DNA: TGTGCCACCAGCAAGGGCGGAGGGGCATCTCTGAGAGGGGCTGAAGCTTTCTTT. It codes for CATSKGGGASLRGAEAFF.

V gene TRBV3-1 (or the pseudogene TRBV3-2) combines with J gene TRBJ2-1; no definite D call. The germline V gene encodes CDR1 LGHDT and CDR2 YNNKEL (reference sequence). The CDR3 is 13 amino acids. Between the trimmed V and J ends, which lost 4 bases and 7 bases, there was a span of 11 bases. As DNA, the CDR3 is TGTGCCAGCAGCCCCCCCGGTTCTAATGAGCAGTTCTTC. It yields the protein CASSPPGSNEQFF.

CDR3 sequence (DNA): TGTGCCACCAGGGGAGAGGACAATGAGCAGTTCTTC. Translated, it gives CATRGEDNEQFF. The rearrangement uses TRBV24-1 and TRBJ2-1, with D perhaps TRBD2 (5 bases). CDR3 length equals 12 residues. Germline-derived CDR1 and CDR2 are KGHDR and SFDVKD. Trimming left V 7 bases short and J 5 bases short, with 8 bases between.